The rows below give T cell receptor beta chains drawn from one sample of a study of cytomegalovirus exposure and HLA in healthy donors. The assay was immunoSEQ multiplex PCR, and TCRdb's table has in-frame clones only and misses some. Among 100,000 to 120,000 clones listed, around 78% were seen once. The sample consisted of PBMCs. These receptors were obtained from a male donor in good health and CMV-seronegative. Both conserved end residues are part of each CDR3. Fields, in order: J gene, V gene, D gene, clone size, CDR3 DNA, CDR3 protein. D genes are given only for firm matches. Expanded clones get a size class; other rows say once, few or many, or leave the size out.

>TRBJ2-2|TRBV9|TRBD2|few
TGTGCCAGCAGCGCGAAACCAACCGGGACTAGGGGGACCTCGGGGGAGCTGTTTTTT
CASSAKPTGTRGTSGELFF
>TRBJ1-6|TRBV25-1|TRBD1|once
TGTGCCAGCAGTTATCCGGGACAGAATTCACCCCTCCACTTT
CASSYPGQNSPLHF
>TRBJ2-1|TRBV5-6|TRBD1|NA
TGTGCCAGCAGCCTGCGGGGACAGGTGGGCTACAATGAGCAGTTCTTC
CASSLRGQVGYNEQFF
>TRBJ2-1|TRBV5-1|TRBD2|once
TGCGCCAGCAGCGCGGGCCTAGCGGTTTACAATGAGCAGTTCTTC
CASSAGLAVYNEQFF
>TRBJ2-7|TRBV4-1|TRBD1|NA
TGCGCCAGCAGCGTACTACGGACAGGTGGCTACGAGCAGTACTTC
CASSVLRTGGYEQYF
>TRBJ1-2|TRBV11-1|TRBD1|NA
TGTGCCAGCAGCCCAGGGACAGCCACTAACTATGGCTACACCTTC
CASSPGTATNYGYTF
>TRBJ2-1|TRBV28|TRBD2|NA
TGTGCCAGCATAAGCGGGAGTTCCTACAATGAGCAGTTCTTC
CASISGSSYNEQFF
>TRBJ1-1|TRBV9|NA|NA
TGTGCCAGCAGCCCTGCGGGGGGTGGCACTGAAGCTTTCTTT
CASSPAGGGTEAFF
>TRBJ2-1|TRBV9|NA|NA
TGTGCCAGCAGCGTAGGAGGGGGGGGCTCCTACAATGAGCAGTTCTTC
CASSVGGGGSYNEQFF
>TRBJ2-2|TRBV11-2|TRBD2|NA
TGTGCCAGCAGCCCTGGGAGGGCCTCGGGCACCGGGGAGCTGTTTTTT
CASSPGRASGTGELFF
>TRBJ1-2|TRBV11-3|NA|NA
TGTGCCAGCAGCTTCCAGGGGACGGCGGAGGGCTACACCTTC
CASSFQGTAEGYTF
>TRBJ2-7|TRBV4-3|TRBD1|NA
TGCGCCAGCAGCCAACAGGGACAGGGGTCCTACGAGCAGTACTTC
CASSQQGQGSYEQYF
>TRBJ2-1|TRBV7-9|NA|NA
TGTTCCAGCAGATCCTTCGGGAATGAGCAGTTCTTC
CSSRSFGNEQFF
>TRBJ1-5|TRBV15|NA|NA
TGTGCCACCAGCAGGCCGGGGTCCAATCAGCCCCAGCATTTT
CATSRPGSNQPQHF
>TRBJ2-1|TRBV28|TRBD2|NA
TGTGCCACCGGACTAGCGGACTACAATGAGCAGTTCTTC
CATGLADYNEQFF
>TRBJ2-7|TRBV7-6|TRBD1|NA
TGTGCCAGCAGCGCCATGACAGGGTCCGACGAGCAGTACTTC
CASSAMTGSDEQYF
>TRBJ2-1|TRBV19|NA|NA
TGTGCCAGTAGTATGTCCCAGCGGTCATCCTACAATGAGCAGTTCTTC
CASSMSQRSSYNEQFF
>TRBJ2-1|TRBV6-5|TRBD2|NA
TGTGCCAGCATAAGAGCGGGAGGTTCAGGTGAGCAGTTCTTC
CASIRAGGSGEQFF
>TRBJ1-1|TRBV18|NA|few
TGTGCCAGCTCACGACGGGACACTGAAGCTTTCTTT
CASSRRDTEAFF
>TRBJ2-5|TRBV7-8|NA|NA
TGTGCCAGCAGCTTTCGTCAGTTTAGCGAGACCCAGTACTTC
CASSFRQFSETQYF
>TRBJ2-4|TRBV30|NA|NA
TGTGCCTGGAGTGTAGGGGGGACAGTACTAGCCAAAAACATTCAGTACTTC
CAWSVGGTVLAKNIQYF
>TRBJ1-1|TRBV30|NA|NA
TGTGCCTGGAACCTCCACGAGGACACTGAAGCTTTCTTT
CAWNLHEDTEAFF
>TRBJ1-2|TRBV10-3|NA|NA
TGTGCCATCAGTAGGGAGACTAACTATGGCTACACCTTC
CAISRETNYGYTF
>TRBJ1-3|TRBV7-3|TRBD1|few
TGTGCCAGCAGCGTTACAGGGGGTGGAAACACCATATATTTT
CASSVTGGGNTIYF
>TRBJ2-7|TRBV4-3|NA|NA
TGCGCCAGCAGCCAAGACAGGGTAGGGTCCTACGAGCAGTACTTC
CASSQDRVGSYEQYF
>TRBJ2-7|TRBV7-9|TRBD1|few
TGTGCCAGCAGCTGGGGGGACAGGGGGCGCGAGCAGTACTTC
CASSWGDRGREQYF
>TRBJ2-5|TRBV19|TRBD2|NA
TGTGCCAGTAGTACTTTAGCGGGGGCCCAAGAGACCCAGTACTTC
CASSTLAGAQETQYF
>TRBJ2-7|TRBV5-6|NA|NA
TGTGCCAGCAGCTTAGATAGTGACGAGCAGTACTTC
CASSLDSDEQYF
>TRBJ2-5|TRBV20-1|NA|NA
TGCAGTGCCCTAGAAGAGACCCAGTACTTC
CSALEETQYF
>TRBJ2-3|TRBV28|TRBD2|NA
TGTGCCAGCAGCGTCCAGAGGGGCGGGAGTAAAGATACGCAGTATTTT
CASSVQRGGSKDTQYF
>TRBJ1-1|TRBV7-3|NA|NA
TGTGCCAGCAGCTTATTAGGGGAAAACACTGAAGCTTTCTTT
CASSLLGENTEAFF
>TRBJ2-7|TRBV30|NA|NA
TGTGCCTGGAGTCTTGGTGGGAGCGGCTCCTACGAGCAGTACTTC
CAWSLGGSGSYEQYF
>TRBJ2-5|TRBV7-2|TRBD2|once
TGTGCCAGCAGCTCCCCCCCCGCGGGGGCCCAGTACTTC
CASSSPPAGAQYF
>TRBJ2-7|TRBV19|NA|once
TGTGCCAGTAGTGGGGGCCTTAATACCTACGAGCAGTACTTC
CASSGGLNTYEQYF
>TRBJ2-2|TRBV7-9|NA|NA
TGTGCCAGCAGCTTGGGCAGGAACACCGGGGAGCTGTTTTTT
CASSLGRNTGELFF
>TRBJ2-2|TRBV2|TRBD2|NA
TGTGCCACCCAAGCGGCTAGCGGGAGTCCGGCCGGGGAGCTGTTTTTT
CATQAASGSPAGELFF
>TRBJ2-2|TRBV28|NA|NA
TGTGCCAGCAGTTACCACAGGGCTCTTACCTCTAAGAACACCGGGGAGCTGTTTTTT
CASSYHRALTSKNTGELFF
>TRBJ1-3|TRBV6-5|NA|few
TGTGCCAGCACCAGTTCTGGAAACACCATATATTTT
CASTSSGNTIYF
>TRBJ1-5|TRBV2|TRBD1|NA
TGTGCCAGCAGTCGGGACAGGGGGGGCCAGCCCCAGCATTTT
CASSRDRGGQPQHF
>TRBJ2-3|TRBV7-2|NA|NA
TGTGCCAGCAGCTCCAGAGGAGGTGGCACAGATACGCAGTATTTT
CASSSRGGGTDTQYF
>TRBJ1-1|TRBV19|NA|NA
TGTGCCAGTGCACGGGTCGCTGAAGCTTTCTTT
CASARVAEAFF
>TRBJ2-7|TRBV5-1|NA|NA
TGCGCCAGCAGCGTAGGACAGACCTACGAGCAGTACTTC
CASSVGQTYEQYF
>TRBJ2-7|TRBV15|TRBD2|once
TGTGCCACCAGCTCACGACTAGCGGGAGGGTTCCCCTACGAGCAGTACTTC
CATSSRLAGGFPYEQYF
>TRBJ2-5|TRBV29-1|TRBD1|NA
TGCAGCGTCGGGACAGGGTATGAGGCCCAGTACTTC
CSVGTGYEAQYF
>TRBJ1-6|TRBV30|NA|NA
TGTGCCTGGGGACAGTTCAATTCACCCCTCCACTTT
CAWGQFNSPLHF
>TRBJ2-7|TRBV4-1|NA|NA
TGCGCCAGCAGCCAAGAATTAGGAGGGGGCCACGAGCAGTACTTC
CASSQELGGGHEQYF
>TRBJ1-1|TRBV9|NA|few
TGTGCCAGCAGCGTAGTCGTGGGGGGTACGAAGAACACTGAAGCTTTCTTT
CASSVVVGGTKNTEAFF
>TRBJ2-7|TRBV7-6|NA|NA
TGTGCCAGCAGCCTCGGGACATCTCCACCCTACGAGCAGTACTTC
CASSLGTSPPYEQYF
>TRBJ2-1|TRBV28|NA|NA
TGTGCCAGCAGTCGGAAAATCGGGACATATGAGCAGTTCTTC
CASSRKIGTYEQFF
>TRBJ1-1|TRBV7-9|TRBD1|NA
TGTGCCAGCAGCTTAGCCGGACAGGGACGTACTGAAGCTTTCTTT
CASSLAGQGRTEAFF
>TRBJ2-1|TRBV7-7|NA|NA
TGTGCCAGCAGCTTAGTTGCTGGGCGCTACAATGAGCAGTTCTTC
CASSLVAGRYNEQFF
>TRBJ2-7|TRBV27|NA|NA
TGTGCCAGCAGTTCGGGAGGGACAGGGATTCCCCTCGAGCAGTACTTC
CASSSGGTGIPLEQYF
>TRBJ2-5|TRBV19|NA|NA
TGTGCCAGTAGTCAGGGAGGGAGGACAGTTCTTAAAGAGACCCAGTACTTC
CASSQGGRTVLKETQYF
>TRBJ1-5|TRBV25-1|NA|once
TGTGCCAGCTATAGACTGGGGGGAAATCAGCCCCAGCATTTT
CASYRLGGNQPQHF
>TRBJ2-2|TRBV12-2|NA|NA
TGTGCAAGTCGCTTAGATACGTTCAGGGAAGACGGGACCGGGGAGCTGTTTTTT
CASRLDTFREDGTGELFF
>TRBJ1-5|TRBV10-1|TRBD1|once
TGCGCCAGCAGTGAGTGGTTAGGGACAGGCAATCAGCCCCAGCATTTT
CASSEWLGTGNQPQHF
>TRBJ2-1|TRBV10-3|TRBD2|NA
TGTGCCTCGCGTCAGCGGGAGCAGGACAATGAGCAGTTCTTC
CASRQREQDNEQFF
>TRBJ2-3|TRBV6-1|NA|NA
TGTGCCAGCAGTGCAGACTTCACAGATACGCAGTATTTT
CASSADFTDTQYF
>TRBJ2-3|TRBV4-1|NA|NA
TGCGCCAGCAGCCAGCTAGCGACAGATACGCAGTATTTT
CASSQLATDTQYF